This note documents a single TCR beta chain sequence. Its antigen is as yet unknown. CDR1 and CDR2 (germline): SGHRS, YFSETQ. J lost 10 bases, V lost 5 bases, and 14 bases had no gene match. This CDR3 spans 15 amino acids. The data were taken from a study of identical twins. Template switching introduced a universal primer site, and the cDNA bore unique molecular identifiers. TCRdb redid the calling of the 5' RACE reads with MiXCR, one entry per CDR3 protein. Among more than 400,000 distinct CDR3 sequences listed, about 15% were seen once. Study-wide results and caveats: The study found weaker excess twin sharing in beta out-of-frame sequences. Models predicted too little out-of-frame TCR alpha sharing in monozygotic twins. Clonotypes of the beta chain that were abundant in cord blood carried fewer insertions (memory repertoires showed none).

These data also formed part of another study, on yellow fever vaccine responses in identical twins.

What was sequenced was CD4+ T cells sorted from blood. This receptor was taken from a woman younger than 30 in good health. This chain joins TRBV5-1 and TRBJ2-1; 8 nucleotides agree with TRBD2. The CDR3 here is CASRSPGLVIQEQFF. In DNA form, the CDR3 reads TGCGCCAGCAGGTCACCGGGACTAGTAATTCAGGAGCAGTTCTTC.